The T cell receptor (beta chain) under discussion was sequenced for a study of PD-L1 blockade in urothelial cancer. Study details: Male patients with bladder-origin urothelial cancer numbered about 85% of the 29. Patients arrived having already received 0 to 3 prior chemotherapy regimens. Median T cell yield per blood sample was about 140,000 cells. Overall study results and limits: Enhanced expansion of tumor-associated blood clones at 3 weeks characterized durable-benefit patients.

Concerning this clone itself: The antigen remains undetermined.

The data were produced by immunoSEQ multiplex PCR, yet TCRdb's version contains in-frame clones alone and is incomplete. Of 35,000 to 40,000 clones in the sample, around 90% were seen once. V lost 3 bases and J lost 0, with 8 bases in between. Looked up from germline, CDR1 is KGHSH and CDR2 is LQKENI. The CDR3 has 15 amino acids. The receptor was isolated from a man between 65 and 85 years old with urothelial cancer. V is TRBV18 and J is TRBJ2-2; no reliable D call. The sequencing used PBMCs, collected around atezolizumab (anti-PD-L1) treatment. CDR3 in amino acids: CASSPDSANTGELFF. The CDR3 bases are TGTGCCAGCTCACCCGACTCTGCGAACACCGGGGAGCTGTTTTTT.